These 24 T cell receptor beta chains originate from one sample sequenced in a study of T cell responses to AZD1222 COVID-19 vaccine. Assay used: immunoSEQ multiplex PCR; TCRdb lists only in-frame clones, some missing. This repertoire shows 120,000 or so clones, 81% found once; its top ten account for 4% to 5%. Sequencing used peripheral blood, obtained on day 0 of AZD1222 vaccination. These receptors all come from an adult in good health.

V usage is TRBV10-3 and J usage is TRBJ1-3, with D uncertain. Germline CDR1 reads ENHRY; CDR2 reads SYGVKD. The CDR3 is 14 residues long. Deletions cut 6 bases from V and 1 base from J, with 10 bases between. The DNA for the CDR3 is TGTGCCATCAGCCCCGCCGGATCTGGAAACACCATATATTTT. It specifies CAISPAGSGNTIYF.

CDR3 amino acids: CASSPPGLAGRDTGELFF. The CDR3 nucleotides read TGTGCCAGCAGCCCTCCCGGACTAGCGGGAAGGGACACCGGGGAGCTGTTTTTT. The gene calls are TRBV7-2 and TRBJ2-2, with 12 bases identical to TRBD2. Germline V lookup: CDR1 SGHTA, CDR2 FQGNSA. This CDR3 region has 18 residues. J gave up 3 bases and V 5 bases, and 10 bases lay outside the gene matches.

In nucleotides, the CDR3 is TGTGCCAGCAGTGAGTTTGGGGGAGGATCACCCCTCCACTTT. Encoded protein: CASSEFGGGSPLHF. The chain combines TRBV2 with TRBJ1-6; weak D call: TRBD1 (5 bases). This CDR3 has 14 residues. CDR1 SNHLY and CDR2 FYNNEI come from the germline V gene. Trimming removed 3 bases from V and 10 bases from J, with 13 bases in between.

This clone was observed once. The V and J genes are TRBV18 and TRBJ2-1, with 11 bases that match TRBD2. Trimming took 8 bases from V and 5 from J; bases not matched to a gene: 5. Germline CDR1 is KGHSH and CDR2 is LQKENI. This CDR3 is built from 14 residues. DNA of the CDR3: TGTGCCAGCCGCGGGACTAGCGGAAACAATGAGCAGTTCTTC. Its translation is CASRGTSGNNEQFF.

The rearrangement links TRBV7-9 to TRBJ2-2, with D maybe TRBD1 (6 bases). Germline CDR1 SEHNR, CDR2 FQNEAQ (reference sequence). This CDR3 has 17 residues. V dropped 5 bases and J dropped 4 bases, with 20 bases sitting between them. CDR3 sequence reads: CASSHKWGRSGTGELFF. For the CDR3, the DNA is TGTGCCAGCAGCCATAAGTGGGGGCGGTCAGGCACCGGGGAGCTGTTTTTT.

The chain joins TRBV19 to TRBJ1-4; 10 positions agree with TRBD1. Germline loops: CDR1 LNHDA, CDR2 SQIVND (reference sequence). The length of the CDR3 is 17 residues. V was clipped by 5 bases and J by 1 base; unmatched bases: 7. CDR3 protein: CASSLGQGRRTNEKLFF. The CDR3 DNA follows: TGTGCCAGTAGTCTGGGACAGGGGCGCAGAACTAATGAAAAACTGTTTTTT.

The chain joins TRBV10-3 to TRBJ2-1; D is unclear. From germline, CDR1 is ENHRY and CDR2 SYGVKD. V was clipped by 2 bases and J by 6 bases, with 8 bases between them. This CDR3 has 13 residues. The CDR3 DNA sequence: TGTGCCATCAGTGAGGAAGTCGGCAATGAGCAGTTCTTC. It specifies CAISEEVGNEQFF.

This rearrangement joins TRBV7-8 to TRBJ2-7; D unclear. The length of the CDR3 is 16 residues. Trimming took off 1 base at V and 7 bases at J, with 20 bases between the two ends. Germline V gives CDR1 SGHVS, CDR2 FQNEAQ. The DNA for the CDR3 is TGTGCCAGCAGCTTAGGAGTTCGGGCCCAATACGGGGAGCAGTACTTC. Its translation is CASSLGVRAQYGEQYF.

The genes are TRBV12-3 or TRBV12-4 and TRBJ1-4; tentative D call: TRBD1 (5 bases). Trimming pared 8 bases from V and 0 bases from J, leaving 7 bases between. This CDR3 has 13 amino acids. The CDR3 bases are TGTGCCAGCGGACAAACAACTAATGAAAAACTGTTTTTT. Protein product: CASGQTTNEKLFF.

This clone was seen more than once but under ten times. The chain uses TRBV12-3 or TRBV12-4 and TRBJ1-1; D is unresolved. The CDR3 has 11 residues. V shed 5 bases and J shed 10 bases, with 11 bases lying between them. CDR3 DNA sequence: TGTGCCAGCAGTACATCGGCGGGAGCTTTCTTT. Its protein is CASSTSAGAFF.

The CDR3 here is CASSQTGQGDKAFF. CDR3 bases: TGTGCCAGCAGTCAAACGGGACAGGGAGATAAAGCTTTCTTT. The chain recombines TRBV6-5 with TRBJ1-1; 9 positions match TRBD1. Trimming took 5 bases from V and 9 from J; bases not matched to a gene: 10. Looked up from germline, CDR1 is MNHEY and CDR2 is SVGAGI. This CDR3 comprises 14 residues.

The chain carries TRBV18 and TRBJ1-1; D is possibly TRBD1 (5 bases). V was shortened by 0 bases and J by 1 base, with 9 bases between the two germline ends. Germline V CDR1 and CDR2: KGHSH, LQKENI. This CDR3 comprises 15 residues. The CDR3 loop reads CASSPPETANTEAFF. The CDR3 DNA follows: TGTGCCAGCTCACCACCAGAGACAGCGAACACTGAAGCTTTCTTT.

The chain's CDR3 is CASGTPGGYTF. CDR3 sequence (DNA): TGTGCCAGCGGGACACCCGGAGGCTACACCTTC. The rearrangement links TRBV27 to TRBJ1-2; D perhaps matches TRBD1 (6 bases). The CDR3 spans 11 residues. Trimming shortened V by 8 bases and J by 8 bases, and 12 bases separated the two germline ends. Germline V gene sequence: CDR1 MNHEY, CDR2 SMNVEV (reference sequence).

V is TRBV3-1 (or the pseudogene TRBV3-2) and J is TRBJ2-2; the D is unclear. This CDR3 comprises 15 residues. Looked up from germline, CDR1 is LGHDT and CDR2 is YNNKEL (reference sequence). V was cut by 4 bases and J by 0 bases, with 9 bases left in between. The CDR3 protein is CASSRIDSNTGELFF. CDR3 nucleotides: TGTGCCAGCAGCCGGATAGACTCGAACACCGGGGAGCTGTTTTTT.

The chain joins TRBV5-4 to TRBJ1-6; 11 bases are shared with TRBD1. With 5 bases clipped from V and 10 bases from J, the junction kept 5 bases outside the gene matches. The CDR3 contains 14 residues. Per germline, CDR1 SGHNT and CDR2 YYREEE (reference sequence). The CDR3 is CASSHRDRGSPLHF. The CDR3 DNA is TGTGCCAGCAGTCACCGGGACAGGGGGTCACCCCTCCACTTT.

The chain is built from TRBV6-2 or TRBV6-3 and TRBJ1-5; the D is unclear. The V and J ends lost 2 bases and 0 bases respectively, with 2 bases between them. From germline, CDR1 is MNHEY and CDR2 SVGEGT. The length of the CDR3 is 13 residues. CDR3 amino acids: CASSYDSNQPQHF. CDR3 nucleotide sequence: TGTGCCAGCAGTTACGATAGCAATCAGCCCCAGCATTTT.

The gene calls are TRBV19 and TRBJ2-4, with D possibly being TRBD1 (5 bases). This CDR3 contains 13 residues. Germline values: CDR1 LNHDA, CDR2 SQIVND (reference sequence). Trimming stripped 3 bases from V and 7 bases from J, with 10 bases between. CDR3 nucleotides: TGTGCCAGTAGTATGGGGCGGTACAACATTCAGTACTTC. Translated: CASSMGRYNIQYF. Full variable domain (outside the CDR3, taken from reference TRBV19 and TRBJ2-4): DGGITQSPKYLFRKEGQNVTLSCEQNLNHDAMYWYRQDPGQGLRLIYYSQIVNDFQKGDIAEGYSVSREKKESFPLTVTSAQKNPTAFYLCASSMGRYNIQYFGAGTRLSVL.

The CDR3 region is CASSSQPGQGSYGYTF. The DNA of the CDR3 is TGCGCCAGCAGCTCCCAACCGGGACAGGGTAGCTATGGCTACACCTTC. The rearrangement joins TRBV5-1 to TRBJ1-2, with 9 bases that match TRBD1. The germline CDR1 and CDR2 sequences are SGHRS and YFSETQ. With V trimmed by 3 bases and J by 4 bases, 10 bases remained unmatched. The CDR3 extends over 16 amino acids.

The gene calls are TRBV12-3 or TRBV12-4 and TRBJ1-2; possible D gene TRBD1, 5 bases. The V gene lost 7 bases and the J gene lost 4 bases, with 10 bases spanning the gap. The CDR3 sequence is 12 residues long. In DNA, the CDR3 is TGTGCCAGCACCCGACAGTTCTATGGCTACACCTTC. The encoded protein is CASTRQFYGYTF.

CDR3 region: CASSSGSLNFNEKLFF. As DNA, the CDR3 is TGTGCCAGCAGCTCGGGTTCCCTTAATTTTAATGAAAAACTGTTTTTT. The V gene is TRBV5-7, the J gene TRBJ1-4; D remains unclear. TRBV5-7 is treated as an ORF (open reading frame) with a function not yet certain. The V gene lost 3 bases and the J gene lost 4 bases, with 16 bases spanning the gap. CDR3 length equals 16 residues.

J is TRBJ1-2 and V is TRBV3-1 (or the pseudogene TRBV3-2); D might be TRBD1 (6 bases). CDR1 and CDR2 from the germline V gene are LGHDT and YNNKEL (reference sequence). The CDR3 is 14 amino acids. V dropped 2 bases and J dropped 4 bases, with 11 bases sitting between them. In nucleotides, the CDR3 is TGTGCCAGCAGCCAACCAGGGGCGAGCTATGGCTACACCTTC. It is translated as CASSQPGASYGYTF.

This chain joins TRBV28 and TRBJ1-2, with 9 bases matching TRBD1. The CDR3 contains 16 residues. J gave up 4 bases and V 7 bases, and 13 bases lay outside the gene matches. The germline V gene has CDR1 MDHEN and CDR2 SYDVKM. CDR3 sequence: CASNPSTGGGGYGYTF. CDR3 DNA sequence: TGTGCCAGCAACCCCTCAACAGGGGGCGGGGGCTATGGCTACACCTTC.

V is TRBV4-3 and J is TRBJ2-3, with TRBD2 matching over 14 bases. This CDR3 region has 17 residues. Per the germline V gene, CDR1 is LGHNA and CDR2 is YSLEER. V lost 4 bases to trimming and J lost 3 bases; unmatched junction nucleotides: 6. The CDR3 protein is CASSPTTSGRGTDTQYF. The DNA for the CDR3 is TGCGCCAGCAGCCCGACGACTAGCGGGAGGGGTACAGATACGCAGTATTTT.

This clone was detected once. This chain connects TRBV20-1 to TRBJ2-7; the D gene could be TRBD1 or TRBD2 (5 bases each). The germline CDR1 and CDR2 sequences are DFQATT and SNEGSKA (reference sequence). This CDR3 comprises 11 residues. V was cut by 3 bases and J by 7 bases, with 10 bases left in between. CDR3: CSARGVGEQYF. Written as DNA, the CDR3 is TGCAGTGCTAGGGGGGTGGGTGAGCAGTACTTC.